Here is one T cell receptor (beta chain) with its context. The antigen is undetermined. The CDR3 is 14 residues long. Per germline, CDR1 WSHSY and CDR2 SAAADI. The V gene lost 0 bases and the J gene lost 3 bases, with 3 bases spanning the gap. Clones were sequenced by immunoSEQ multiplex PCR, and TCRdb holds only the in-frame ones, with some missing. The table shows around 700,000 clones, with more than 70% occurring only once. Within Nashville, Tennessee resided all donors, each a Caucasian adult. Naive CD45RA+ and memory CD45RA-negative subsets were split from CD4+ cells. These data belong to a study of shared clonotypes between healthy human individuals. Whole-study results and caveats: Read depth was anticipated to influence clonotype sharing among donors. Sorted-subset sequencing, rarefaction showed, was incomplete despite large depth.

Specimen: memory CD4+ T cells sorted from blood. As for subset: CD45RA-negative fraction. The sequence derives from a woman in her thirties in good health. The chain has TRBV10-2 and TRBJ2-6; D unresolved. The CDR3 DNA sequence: TGCGCCAGCAGTGAGTCCGTTGGGGCCAACGTCCTGACTTTC. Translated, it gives CASSESVGANVLTF.